These 2 T cell receptor beta chains were sequenced from one sample in a study of blood T cell repertoires in COVID-19. TCRdb keeps only in-frame clones here, not all; method: immunoSEQ multiplex PCR. The data show 310,000 or so clones, with over 75% seen just once and 1% held by the top ten. The sequencing input was peripheral blood. The source is a man between 50 and 59 years old with active or convalescent COVID-19.

This clone turned up a few times. This chain joins TRBV5-4 and TRBJ2-3; TRBD2 agrees at 10 bases. This CDR3 is 16 amino acids long. Germline values: CDR1 SGHNT, CDR2 YYREEE (reference sequence). V dropped 4 bases and J dropped 2; count of bases not matched to a gene: 7. The CDR3 loop reads CASSNLLAGLTDTQYF. The CDR3, as DNA: TGTGCCAGCAGCAACCTACTAGCGGGGCTCACAGATACGCAGTATTTT. The full variable domain, rest sourced from reference TRBV5-4 and TRBJ2-3, is ETGVTQSPTHLIKTRGQQVTLRCSSQSGHNTVSWYQQALGQGPQFIFQYYREEENGRGNFPPRFSGLQFPNYSSELNVNALELDDSALYLCASSNLLAGLTDTQYFGPGTRLTVL.

V usage is TRBV15 and J usage is TRBJ2-1; 8 bases map to TRBD1. Germline CDR1 is LNHNV and CDR2 is YYDKDF (reference sequence). V shed 6 bases, J shed 6 bases, and the junction held 16 bases outside the gene matches. The length of the CDR3 is 17 residues. Here the CDR3 reads CATSSESRDRPSNEQFF. DNA for the CDR3: TGTGCCACCAGTAGCGAGAGCCGGGACAGGCCTTCCAATGAGCAGTTCTTC.